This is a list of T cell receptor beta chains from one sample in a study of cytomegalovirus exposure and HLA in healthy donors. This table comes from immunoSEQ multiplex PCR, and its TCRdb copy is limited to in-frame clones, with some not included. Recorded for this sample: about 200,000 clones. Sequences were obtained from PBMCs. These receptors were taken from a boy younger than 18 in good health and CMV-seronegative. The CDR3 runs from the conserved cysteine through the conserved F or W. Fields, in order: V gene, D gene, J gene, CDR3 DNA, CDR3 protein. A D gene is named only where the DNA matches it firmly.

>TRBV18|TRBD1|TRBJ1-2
TGTGCCAGCTCACCCACAGGGGCTGACTATGGCTACACCTTC
CASSPTGADYGYTF
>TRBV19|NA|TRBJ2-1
TGTGCCAGTAGTATAGAGAAGCGCCTCGGGTGGAATGAGCAGTTCTTC
CASSIEKRLGWNEQFF
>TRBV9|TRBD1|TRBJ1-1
TGTGCCAGCAGCGTAGGGAACAGGGGGGACACTGAAGCTTTCTTT
CASSVGNRGDTEAFF
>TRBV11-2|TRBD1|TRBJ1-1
TGTGCCAGCAGCTACCGAGCAGGGGGCGGCGAAGCTTTCTTT
CASSYRAGGGEAFF
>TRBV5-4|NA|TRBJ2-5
TGTGCCAGCAGCCCCGGGGGGCTGGAGACCCAGTACTTC
CASSPGGLETQYF
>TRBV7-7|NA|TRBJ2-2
TGTGCCAGCAGCCACAACAGGGACCCTAGCGGAGGCGGGGAGCTGTTTTTT
CASSHNRDPSGGGELFF
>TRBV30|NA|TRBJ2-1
TGTGCCTGGGAAAGAAGCGGAAACAATGAGCAGTTCTTC
CAWERSGNNEQFF
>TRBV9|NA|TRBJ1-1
TGTGCCAGCAGCGTAGTGGGAGGCGAAGCTTTCTTT
CASSVVGGEAFF
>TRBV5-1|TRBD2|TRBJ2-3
TGCGCCAGCAGCCCGGGGACTAGCGGGGATTTCACAGATACGCAGTATTTT
CASSPGTSGDFTDTQYF
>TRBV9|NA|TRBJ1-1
TGTGCCAGCAGCCCCGGGGGGAACACTGAAGCTTTCTTT
CASSPGGNTEAFF
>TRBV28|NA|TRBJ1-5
TGTGCCAGCAGAGATATGGGGAGGGAGTACCAGCCCCAGCATTTT
CASRDMGREYQPQHF
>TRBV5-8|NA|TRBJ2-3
TGTGCCAGCAGCTTCCGTACAGATACGCAGTATTTT
CASSFRTDTQYF
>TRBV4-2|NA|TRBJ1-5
TGTGCCAGCAGCCAAAACCGGGACACGAATCAGCCCCAGCATTTT
CASSQNRDTNQPQHF
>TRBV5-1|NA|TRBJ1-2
TGCGCCAGCAGCTTTACTCCCGAGGGACATCACACCTTC
CASSFTPEGHHTF
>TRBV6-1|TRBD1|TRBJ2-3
TGTGCCAGCAGAGATACAGGGGCTAGCACAGATACGCAGTATTTT
CASRDTGASTDTQYF
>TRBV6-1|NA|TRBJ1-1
TGTGCCAGCAGCTCAGGGGTGGGGAACACTGAAGCTTTCTTT
CASSSGVGNTEAFF
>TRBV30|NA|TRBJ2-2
TGTGCCTGGGGGGGCCTTACAGCGGTATTCGGGGAGCTGTTTTTT
CAWGGLTAVFGELFF
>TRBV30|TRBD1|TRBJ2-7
TGTGCCTACAAGATCAGGGGGCGATCCTACGAGCAGTACTTC
CAYKIRGRSYEQYF
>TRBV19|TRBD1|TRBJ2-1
TGTGCCAGTAGTATCCTCGACAGGGATGAGCAGTTCTTC
CASSILDRDEQFF
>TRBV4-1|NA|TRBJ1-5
TGCGCCAGCAGCCAGATAACACACGATCAGCCCCAGCATTTT
CASSQITHDQPQHF
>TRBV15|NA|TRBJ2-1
TGTGCCACCAGGGGGCGGGGTTCCTACAATGAGCAGTTCTTC
CATRGRGSYNEQFF
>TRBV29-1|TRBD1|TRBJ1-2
TGCAGCGTAACCGGGACAGGGGTTAGTGGCTACACCTTC
CSVTGTGVSGYTF
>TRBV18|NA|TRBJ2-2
TGTGCCAGCTCGGCGACAGGGAACACCGGGGAGCTGTTTTTT
CASSATGNTGELFF
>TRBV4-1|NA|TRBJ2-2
TGCGCCAGCAGCCAAGTTAGCAAGGTCTCTTGGGGGGAGCTGTTTTTT
CASSQVSKVSWGELFF
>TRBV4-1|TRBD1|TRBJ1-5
TGCGCCAGCAGTCGATCTCGGACAGGGAATCAGCCCCAGCATTTT
CASSRSRTGNQPQHF
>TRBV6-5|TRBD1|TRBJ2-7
TGTGCCAGCAGTTTGGACAGGGGCTACGAGCAGTACTTC
CASSLDRGYEQYF
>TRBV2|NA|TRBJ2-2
TGTGCCAGCAGTAAGCTAGCGCTCACCGGGGAGCTGTTTTTT
CASSKLALTGELFF
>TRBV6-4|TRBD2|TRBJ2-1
TGTGCCAGCAGTGACTCGGGCGGGGGCTCCTACAATGAGCAGTTCTTC
CASSDSGGGSYNEQFF
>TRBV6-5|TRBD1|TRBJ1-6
TGTGCCATCAGACAGGGCTTGAATTCACCCCTCCACTTT
CAIRQGLNSPLHF
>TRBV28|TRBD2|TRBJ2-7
TGTGCCAGCAGACGAAAAGCGGGGGGGCAGACCTACGAGCAGTACTTC
CASRRKAGGQTYEQYF
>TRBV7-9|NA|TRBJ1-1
TGTGCCAGCAGCTTATCAGGGACTGAAGCTTTCTTT
CASSLSGTEAFF
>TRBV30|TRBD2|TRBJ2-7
TGTGCCTGGAGTTTTTTGACTAGCGGGGACGTAAGCTCCTACGAGCAGTACTTC
CAWSFLTSGDVSSYEQYF
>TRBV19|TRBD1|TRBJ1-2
TGTGCCAGTAGTATCCCGACAGGGGTCTATGGCTACACCTTC
CASSIPTGVYGYTF
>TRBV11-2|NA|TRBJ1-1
TGTGCCAGCAGTCCAGACCCCAGGGGGAACACTGAAGCTTTCTTT
CASSPDPRGNTEAFF
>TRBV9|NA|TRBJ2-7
TGTGCCAGCAGCGTAGAATCGCGGGGCGGCTGGGACGAGCAGTACTTC
CASSVESRGGWDEQYF
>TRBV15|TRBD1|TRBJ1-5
TGTGCCACCAGCAGACGGGACAGATATCAGCCCCAGCATTTT
CATSRRDRYQPQHF
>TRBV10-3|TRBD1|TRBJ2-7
TGTGCCATCAGTGTCGGACAGGGGGCTAACGAGCAGTACTTC
CAISVGQGANEQYF
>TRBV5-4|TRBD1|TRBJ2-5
TGTGCCAGCAGTCGAGACAGGGGTAGCGAGACCCAGTACTTC
CASSRDRGSETQYF
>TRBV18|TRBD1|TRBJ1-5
TGTGCCAGCTCATCAATCCGGGACAGGGGTAATCAGCCCCAGCATTTT
CASSSIRDRGNQPQHF
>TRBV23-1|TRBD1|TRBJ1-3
TGCGCCAGCAGTCAAAACCGGGGACAGGTCTCTGGAAACACCATATATTTT
CASSQNRGQVSGNTIYF
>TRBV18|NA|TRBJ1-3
TGTGCCAGCTCACCGCAACAGGGAAGTAACTCTGGAAACACCATATATTTT
CASSPQQGSNSGNTIYF